This TCR beta chain was found in a study of neoadjuvant anti-PD-1 for oral cavity cancer. Study information: Around day 43, patients without progression received a fourth nivolumab dose before surgery.

Profiled with immunoSEQ multiplex PCR; TCRdb holds only in-frame clones, not every one. The sample shows approximately 15,000 clones, about 59% of them seen only once. Germline CDR1 MNHNS, CDR2 SASEGT. Trimming stripped 1 base from V and 8 bases from J, with 8 bases between. The CDR3 totals 12 residues. This clone is a singleton in its sample. Antigen unknown. Cohort: HPV-negative, locally advanced oral cavity squamous cell carcinoma patients. Findings of the study overall: Higher pretreatment blood Treg/Th17 ratios correlated with higher pretreatment blood and lower post-treatment tumor TCRbeta clonality. Only a few patients per response group were TCR-analyzed; validation needed.

Specimen: PBMCs, collected before nivolumab (anti-PD-1) treatment. This sequence joins TRBV6-1 and TRBJ2-5; D is uncertain. The TCR sequence derives from a person between 40 and 85 years old with oral cavity squamous cell carcinoma. The CDR3 DNA reads TGTGCCAGCAGTGAAGAGAAAACCACCCAGTACTTC. Translating it yields CASSEEKTTQYF.